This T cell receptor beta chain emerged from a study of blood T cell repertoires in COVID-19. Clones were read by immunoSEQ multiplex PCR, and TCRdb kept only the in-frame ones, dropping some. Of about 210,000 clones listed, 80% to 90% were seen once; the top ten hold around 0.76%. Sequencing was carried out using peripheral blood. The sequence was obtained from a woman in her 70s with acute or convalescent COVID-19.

The DNA of the CDR3 is TGTGCCAGCAGCTTAGCGGCCAGGGGCCCCTACGAGCAGTACTTC. As protein: CASSLAARGPYEQYF. V is TRBV7-9 and J is TRBJ2-7, with D tentatively TRBD1 (6 bases). The CDR3 contains 15 residues. V was trimmed by 0 bases and J by 2 bases, leaving 11 bases between them. CDR1 and CDR2 from the germline V gene are SEHNR and FQNEAQ (reference sequence).